The 9 T cell receptor beta chains in this list originate from one sample, sequenced in a study of shared clonotypes between healthy human individuals. Method: immunoSEQ multiplex PCR; TCRdb's copy keeps in-frame clones and lacks some. Of approximately 1,000,000 clones listed, 75% to 80% were seen once; the top ten hold approximately 0.5%. The sample taken for sequencing was memory CD4+ T cells from PBMCs. Sample subset: CD45RA-negative fraction. These receptors all come from a man aged 18 to 30 in good health. Some clones in this sample may be carry-over from other donors' samples.

The rearrangement joins TRBV7-3 to TRBJ1-1; D is uncertain. The CDR3 contains 14 residues. Germline CDR1 and CDR2: SGHTA and FQGTGA. V was trimmed by 0 bases and J by 6 bases, leaving 11 bases between them. The CDR3, as DNA: TGTGCCAGCAGCTTAACCCCCGGAGGATCTGAAGCTTTCTTT. This sequence encodes CASSLTPGGSEAFF.

The chain employs TRBV27 and TRBJ1-1, with D unclear. The CDR3 loop spans 12 amino acids. The V end was cut by 5 bases, the J end by 5 bases, with 9 bases between. CDR1 MNHEY and CDR2 SMNVEV come from the germline V gene (reference sequence). The CDR3 DNA sequence: TGTGCCAGCAGTCAGACAAGGACTGAAGCTTTCTTT. Its translation: CASSQTRTEAFF.

The chain has TRBV5-8 and TRBJ2-7; D unclear. Germline CDR1 reads SGHTS; CDR2 reads YDEGEE. The CDR3 contains 14 residues. V lost 0 bases to trimming and J lost 0 bases, with 7 bases between them. The CDR3 DNA is TGTGCCAGCAGCTTGGTTGGGAACTCCTACGAGCAGTACTTC. It encodes CASSLVGNSYEQYF.

The CDR3 DNA follows: TGTGCCAGTAGTCCCCGCGCAGGGCTCACAGATACGCAGTATTTT. Amino acid sequence: CASSPRAGLTDTQYF. The genes are TRBV19 and TRBJ2-3; the D gene is possibly TRBD1 (5 bases). Trimming took 5 bases from V and 2 from J, leaving 14 bases between them. The germline V gene has CDR1 LNHDA and CDR2 SQIVND (reference sequence). This CDR3 contains 15 residues. The variable domain in full, with the rest retrieved from reference TRBV19 and TRBJ2-3, is DGGITQSPKYLFRKEGQNVTLSCEQNLNHDAMYWYRQDPGQGLRLIYYSQIVNDFQKGDIAEGYSVSREKKESFPLTVTSAQKNPTAFYLCASSPRAGLTDTQYFGPGTRLTVL.

The chain carries TRBV6-1 and TRBJ1-4, with TRBD1 identical over 10 bases. The CDR3 is 16 residues long. Trimming cost V 6 bases and J 7 bases; bases outside gene matches: 11. Germline values: CDR1 MNHNS, CDR2 SASEGT. CDR3 sequence: CASSETATGGFEKLFF. The DNA for the CDR3 is TGTGCCAGCAGCGAAACCGCGACAGGGGGCTTTGAAAAACTGTTTTTT.

This clone has a handful of counts. The chain employs TRBV5-4 and TRBJ1-2; 7 nucleotides match TRBD1. Germline V gene lookup returns CDR1 SGHNT and CDR2 YYREEE (reference sequence). CDR3 length: 14 residues. With 4 bases clipped from V and 2 bases from J, the junction kept 5 bases outside the gene matches. The CDR3 nucleotides read TGTGCCAGCAGCCAGGGGGGGTGGAACTATGGCTACACCTTC. It codes for CASSQGGWNYGYTF.

The chain carries TRBV30 and TRBJ1-2; D possibly corresponds to TRBD1 (5 bases). Deletions cut 3 bases from V and 8 bases from J, with 16 bases between. Germline V gene lookup returns CDR1 GTSNPN and CDR2 SVGIG (reference sequence). This CDR3 spans 13 amino acids. The CDR3 loop is CAWSMGGPGGYTF. CDR3 DNA: TGTGCCTGGAGCATGGGGGGACCTGGCGGCTACACCTTC.

The chain is built from TRBV28 and TRBJ2-7; TRBD2 matches 7 bases. Germline V lookup: CDR1 MDHEN, CDR2 SYDVKM. This CDR3 is 16 amino acids long. J gave up 3 bases and V 5 bases, and 13 bases lay outside the gene matches. CDR3 in DNA: TGTGCCAGCAGTCCCTACCGAGCGGGGCCCAGCTACGAGCAGTACTTC. Residues: CASSPYRAGPSYEQYF.

J is TRBJ1-5 and V is TRBV5-6, with 8 bases fitting TRBD1. Trimming took 4 bases from V and 3 from J; bases not matched to a gene: 9. The CDR3 consists of 16 residues. Germline CDR1 SGHDT, CDR2 YYEEEE. CDR3 in amino acids: CASSRYGQGYNQPQHF. CDR3 coding DNA: TGTGCCAGCAGCCGATACGGACAGGGCTACAATCAGCCCCAGCATTTT. The variable domain in full, completed from reference TRBV5-6 and TRBJ1-5, reads DAGVTQSPTHLIKTRGQQVTLRCSPKSGHDTVSWYQQALGQGPQFIFQYYEEEERQRGNFPDRFSGHQFPNYSSELNVNALLLGDSALYLCASSRYGQGYNQPQHFGDGTRLSIL.